This entry lists 28 T cell receptor beta chains sequenced from one sample in a study of molecular identifiers for immune sequencing clone quantification. TCRdb reanalysed the PCR reads using MiXCR and keeps one entry per CDR3 protein. The table lists 100,000 or so distinct CDR3 sequences, under 40% of them singletons. The sequenced sample was naive CD8+ T cells from blood, with Jurkat cell RNA spiked in. Subset denoted: FACS-sorted CD8+CD4-CCR7+CD45RA+ naive T cells. These receptors were obtained from a human donor in good health. Some libraries in this study had Jurkat cell RNA spiked in.

The chain couples TRBV25-1 to TRBJ2-7; D unresolved. CDR3 length: 16 residues. V was cut by 8 bases and J by 0 bases, with 20 bases left in between. From germline, CDR1 is MGHDK and CDR2 SYGVNS. Here the CDR3 reads CASLPDAPPISYEQYF. The DNA of the CDR3 is TGTGCCAGCCTTCCGGACGCCCCTCCGATCTCCTACGAGCAGTACTTC.

In the case of this clonotype: At one end the junction does not follow the germline gene, possibly because of a read error. V gene TRBV20-1 combines with J gene TRBJ2-7; D uncertain. CDR1 is DFQATT and CDR2 is SNEGSKA in the germline V gene (reference sequence). This CDR3 has 12 amino acids. CDR3 sequence reads: CRAIRDTYEQYF. CDR3 coding DNA: TGCAGAGCTATCAGAGATACCTACGAGCAGTACTTC.

The chain employs TRBV7-9 and TRBJ2-7; D is unresolved. This CDR3 has 13 residues. V shed 5 bases and J shed 6 bases, with 14 bases lying between them. Germline V gene lookup returns CDR1 SEHNR and CDR2 FQNEAQ (reference sequence). The CDR3 DNA follows: TGTGCCAGCAGCCCACCGCGGCTCGGCGAGCAGTACTTC. It codes for CASSPPRLGEQYF.

The chain uses TRBV27 and TRBJ2-7; D remains unclear. The CDR3 extends over 11 amino acids. Germline loops: CDR1 MNHEY, CDR2 SMNVEV (reference sequence). The ends were cut back, 5 bases at V and 7 bases at J, with 9 bases in the middle. The CDR3 sequence: CASSNSREQYF. The CDR3 coding sequence is TGTGCCAGCAGTAATTCGAGGGAGCAGTACTTC.

The V and J genes are TRBV12-3 or TRBV12-4 and TRBJ1-1; D not resolved. V lost 7 bases and J 5 bases, leaving 5 bases between the germline ends. This CDR3 region has 10 residues. The CDR3 coding sequence is TGTGCCAGCACCGGAACTGAAGCTTTCTTT. Protein sequence: CASTGTEAFF.

The chain joins TRBV14 to TRBJ2-3, with D tentatively TRBD1 or TRBD2 (5 bases each). CDR1 is SGHDN and CDR2 is FVKESK in the germline V gene. This CDR3 spans 14 amino acids. The V and J ends lost 4 bases and 4 bases respectively, with 12 bases between them. CDR3 residues: CASSRDWGSDTQYF. The CDR3 DNA reads as TGTGCCAGCAGCCGGGATTGGGGGTCAGATACGCAGTATTTT. Complete variable domain (other parts from reference TRBV14 and TRBJ2-3): EAGVTQFPSHSVIEKGQTVTLRCDPISGHDNLYWYRRVMGKEIKFLLHFVKESKQDESGMPNNRFLAERTGGTYSTLKVQPAELEDSGVYFCASSRDWGSDTQYFGPGTRLTVL.

To note about this clonotype: A single base separates this from a much larger clone, so it may be a read error. The CDR3 nucleotides are TGTGCCAGCAGCTTAAGACAGGGCGGCTCAAATACGCAGTATTTT. Protein sequence: CASSLRQGGSNTQYF. This chain links TRBV7-9 with TRBJ2-3, with 7 positions matching TRBD1. This CDR3 comprises 15 residues. CDR1 is SEHNR and CDR2 is FQNEAQ in the germline V gene (reference sequence). The junction had 9 bases not matched to a gene; V was cut back by 2 bases and J by 7 bases.

A remark on this clonotype: The junction departs from germline at one end; a sequencing error may be responsible. The genes are TRBV7-8 and TRBJ1-2; 9 bases align to TRBD1. From germline, CDR1 is SGHVS and CDR2 FQNEAQ. This CDR3 has 15 residues. The chain's CDR3 is CASSLGTGRGYGYAF. The CDR3 nucleotides read TGTGCCAGCAGCTTGGGGACAGGGAGGGGATATGGCTACGCCTTC.

This clonotype has a handful of counts. The rearrangement links TRBV7-2 to TRBJ2-5; TRBD1 might be the D (7 bases). V was clipped by 4 bases and J by 6 bases, with 21 bases between them. Looked up from germline, CDR1 is SGHTA and CDR2 is FQGNSA. The length of the CDR3 is 16 residues. CDR3 residues: CASSSTDREDLQTQYF. The DNA of the CDR3 is TGTGCCAGCAGCTCAACAGACAGGGAGGACCTACAGACCCAGTACTTC.

The chain uses TRBV13 and TRBJ2-3; TRBD2 might be the D (6 bases). Germline CDR1 and CDR2: PRHDT and FYEKMQ (reference sequence). This CDR3 contains 15 residues. Trimming cost V 0 bases and J 2 bases, with 9 bases left between them. The CDR3 reads CASSLGLAHTDTQYF. DNA of the CDR3: TGTGCCAGCAGCTTAGGGCTAGCGCACACAGATACGCAGTATTTT. The full variable domain, completed using reference TRBV13 and TRBJ2-3, is AAGVIQSPRHLIKEKRETATLKCYPIPRHDTVYWYQQGPGQDPQFLISFYEKMQSDKGSIPDRFSAQQFSDYHSELNMSSLELGDSALYFCASSLGLAHTDTQYFGPGTRLTVL.

The rearrangement uses TRBV29-1 and TRBJ2-1; TRBD2 aligns across 10 bases. Germline lookup yields CDR1 SQVTM and CDR2 ANQGSEA. The CDR3 runs to 15 residues. V shed 4 bases and J 4 bases; nucleotides not matched to a gene: 7. CDR3 in DNA: TGCAGCGTTGTCCCAAGCGGGAGGGTATACAATGAGCAGTTCTTC. Translating it yields CSVVPSGRVYNEQFF.

The table lists this clonotype with many counts. The CDR3 protein is CASSFLSGTDTQYF. CDR3 DNA sequence: TGTGCCAGCAGTTTTTTGAGTGGAACAGATACGCAGTATTTT. The rearrangement joins TRBV28 to TRBJ2-3; no firm D call. Trimming took off 3 bases at V and 3 bases at J, with 10 bases between the two ends. CDR1 and CDR2 (germline): MDHEN, SYDVKM. There are 14 residues in the CDR3.

This clonotype came up many times. This chain links TRBV12-3 or TRBV12-4 with TRBJ1-5, with TRBD1 identical over 12 bases. CDR3 size: 15 residues. J was trimmed by 7 bases and V by 7 bases; bases with no gene match: 8. The CDR3 nucleotides read TGTGCCAGCAATCCGGGACAGGGGGCATGGCAGCCCCAGCATTTT. Protein: CASNPGQGAWQPQHF.

This clonotype appeared a few times. The chain links TRBV27 to TRBJ2-5, with D unclear. The V end lost 8 bases, the J end lost 4 bases, and 14 bases lay between the germline ends. Germline-derived CDR1 and CDR2 are MNHEY and SMNVEV (reference sequence). This CDR3 is built from 13 residues. CDR3 coding DNA: TGTGCCAGCTGGGATCCGAATCGAGAGACCCAGTACTTC. Amino acid sequence: CASWDPNRETQYF.

The chain carries TRBV6-2 or TRBV6-3 and TRBJ1-2; D remains unclear. V was shortened by 11 bases and J by 10 bases, with 23 bases between the two germline ends. The CDR3 has 13 amino acids. CDR1 and CDR2 (germline): MNHEY, SVGEGT. The chain's CDR3 is CAGTNRLDVSYTF. As DNA, the CDR3 is TGTGCCGGCACCAACAGACTGGATGTTTCCTACACCTTC.

Note on this clonotype: A much larger clone is a single base away; this may be a read error. V is TRBV29-1 and J is TRBJ2-5, with D possibly TRBD1 on 5 matching bases. This CDR3 region has 14 residues. CDR1 and CDR2 (germline): SQVTM, ANQGSEA. CDR3: CGVAWTHPAETQYF. In DNA form, the CDR3 reads TGCGGCGTTGCTTGGACACACCCGGCGGAGACCCAGTACTTC.

The chain has TRBV13 and TRBJ2-5; D is unresolved. Germline values: CDR1 PRHDT, CDR2 FYEKMQ (reference sequence). There are 12 residues in the CDR3. V dropped 5 bases and J dropped 0 bases, with 4 bases sitting between them. The CDR3 DNA reads as TGTGCCAGCAGCCTGTACCAAGAGACCCAGTACTTC. Translation gives CASSLYQETQYF.

The sample holds one count of this clonotype. A read error is possible here, since a much larger clone lies one base away. The rearrangement uses TRBV12-3 or TRBV12-4 and TRBJ2-5; TRBD2 agrees at 10 bases. The CDR3 is 16 residues long. CDR3 loop: CASSRGLAALQESQYF. In DNA, the CDR3 is TGTGCCAGCAGTCGAGGACTAGCGGCCTTACAAGAGTCCCAGTACTTC.

With respect to this clonotype: One end of the junction does not line up with germline, which may come from a read error. The rearrangement uses TRBV20-1 and TRBJ2-7; possibly TRBD2 for D (5 bases). CDR1 and CDR2 from the germline V gene are DFQATT and SNEGSKA (reference sequence). This CDR3 comprises 13 residues. The CDR3 DNA is TGCAGTGCAAGAGAAGGAGGAGGAGCCGAGCAGTACTTC. The encoded protein is CSAREGGGAEQYF.

To note about this clonotype: A read error may be the cause here, since a much bigger clone is one base away. J is TRBJ2-7 and V is TRBV14; either TRBD1 or TRBD2 may fit D (5 bases each). CDR3 length: 17 residues. V lost 3 bases and J lost 0, with 18 bases in between. Germline assignment: CDR1 SGHDN and CDR2 FVKESK. CDR3 sequence (DNA): TGTGCCAGCAGCCAGGCAACCGGGACCATCAGCTCCTACGAGCAGTACTTC. Translating gives CASSQATGTISSYEQYF.

This clonotype was seen a handful of times. This chain links TRBV6-5 with TRBJ1-1; no clear D gene. V lost 2 bases to trimming and J lost 2 bases, with 15 bases between them. CDR1 and CDR2 (germline): MNHEY, SVGAGI. The CDR3 totals 16 residues. The CDR3 sequence is CASSYVDRGLNTEAFF. The CDR3 DNA reads as TGTGCCAGCAGTTACGTTGATAGAGGTTTAAACACTGAAGCTTTCTTT.

This clonotype was observed many times. The gene calls are TRBV20-1 and TRBJ1-6; the D gene is possibly TRBD1 (5 bases). The germline CDR1 and CDR2 sequences are DFQATT and SNEGSKA (reference sequence). This CDR3 comprises 16 residues. V shed 2 bases and J shed 8 bases, with 19 bases lying between them. The CDR3 sequence is CSARIPEAGNYSPLHF. CDR3 DNA: TGCAGTGCTAGAATCCCTGAGGCAGGGAATTATTCACCCCTCCACTTT.

About this clonotype itself: This could be a read error, since a much larger clone is one nucleotide away. V usage is TRBV4-1 and J usage is TRBJ2-5; D is ambiguous. Looked up from germline, CDR1 is MGHRA and CDR2 is YSYEKL. This CDR3 is 16 amino acids long. V was shortened by 0 bases and J by 5 bases, with 16 bases between the two germline ends. The CDR3 DNA follows: TGCGCCAGCAGCCAAGATTCGCGTGGGTGCGACGAGACCCAGTACTTC. Translated, it gives CASSQDSRGCDETQYF.

On this clonotype: A much larger clone sits a single nucleotide away, making a read error possible. The chain uses TRBV28 and TRBJ1-4; no reliable D call. This CDR3 spans 16 amino acids. Trimming left V 11 bases short and J 6 bases short, with 25 bases between. Germline values: CDR1 MDHEN, CDR2 SYDVKM. The CDR3 DNA is TGTGCCGGCCAGGACGGGTCTCTCCAACTGGATGAAAAACTGTTTTTT. Its protein product is CAGQDGSLQLDEKLFF.

Only a few counts were recorded for this clonotype. The rearrangement links TRBV13 to TRBJ2-3; 13 nucleotides match TRBD2. CDR1 and CDR2 from the germline V gene are PRHDT and FYEKMQ (reference sequence). V shed 4 bases and J 4 bases; nucleotides not matched to a gene: 17. This CDR3 comprises 20 residues. In DNA form, the CDR3 reads TGTGCCAGCAGCTGCCCGGGACTAGCGGGAACCCCTCCTGGCCCAGATACGCAGTATTTT. Its translation: CASSCPGLAGTPPGPDTQYF.

On this clonotype itself: This clone may be a read error of a much larger clone one base away. The J gene is TRBJ1-1, the V gene TRBV6-2 or TRBV6-3, with TRBD1 matching over 9 bases. Germline CDR1 and CDR2: MNHEY and SVGEGT. The CDR3 sequence is 15 residues long. The DNA of the CDR3 is TGTGCCAGCAGTTACACAGGGGGCTTGAACACTGAAGCTCTCTTT. This gives the protein CASSYTGGLNTEALF.

The table lists this clonotype with many counts. This chain connects TRBV2 to TRBJ1-1; TRBD1 is a possible D gene (5 bases). The CDR3 is 11 amino acids. V was pared by 5 bases and J by 5 bases, with 6 bases between. Germline values: CDR1 SNHLY, CDR2 FYNNEI. CDR3 nucleotides: TGTGCCAGCAGTAGACAGACTGAAGCTTTCTTT. Translated: CASSRQTEAFF.

For this clonotype: Because it lacks the conserved phenylalanine or tryptophan at the end, this CDR3 is likely a read error. The DNA is left out, because the CDR3 cannot be placed on it with certainty; the CDR3 is given as TCRdb lists it. The V and J genes are TRBV19 and TRBJ1-6. Ends included, the CDR3 has 13 residues. Germline CDR1 is LNHDA and CDR2 is SQIVND (reference sequence). CDR3 amino acids: CASTETSNSPLLI.